This entry lists 32 T cell receptor beta chains sequenced from one sample in a study of shared clonotypes between healthy human individuals. Assay used: immunoSEQ multiplex PCR; TCRdb lists only in-frame clones, some missing. The profile shows some 1.1 million clones, 60% to 80% of them singletons. Sequencing was performed on memory CD4+ T cells from PBMCs. Subset indicated: CD45RA-negative fraction. Receptors originate from a man aged 18 to 29 in good health. Some clones in this sample may be carry-over from other donors' samples.

V gene TRBV4-2 combines with J gene TRBJ1-3; D not resolved. The CDR3 contains 15 residues. Per germline, CDR1 LGHNA and CDR2 YNFKEQ. Trimming cost V 1 base and J 1 base, with 8 bases left between them. This CDR3 reads CASSQGWQSGNTIYF. As DNA, the CDR3 is TGTGCCAGCAGCCAAGGATGGCAGTCTGGAAACACCATATATTTT.

V is TRBV28 and J is TRBJ1-5, with D possibly being TRBD1 (6 bases). Trimming left V 3 bases short and J 6 bases short, with 15 bases between. The germline gives CDR1 MDHEN, CDR2 SYDVKM. The CDR3 totals 15 residues. CDR3 sequence: CASSFVRGRGQPQHF. Here the CDR3 DNA reads TGTGCCAGCAGTTTTGTGCGGGGGCGAGGTCAGCCCCAGCATTTT.

A single count supports this clone. CDR3 coding DNA: TGTGCCAGCAGCCGGGCCATCGGCCCGCAAGAGACCCAGTACTTC. Translation gives CASSRAIGPQETQYF. The gene calls are TRBV27 and TRBJ2-5; D is ambiguous. Deletions cut 6 bases from V and 2 bases from J, with 16 bases between. There are 15 residues in the CDR3. The germline CDR1 and CDR2 sequences are MNHEY and SMNVEV (reference sequence).

This chain uses TRBV21-1 with TRBJ2-5. TRBV21-1 is recorded as a pseudogene. The CDR3 loop spans 12 amino acids. The CDR3 sequence is CASIATPETQYF. The DNA for the CDR3 is TGTGCCAGCATCGCAACCCCGGAGACCCAGTACTTC.

The chain carries TRBV30 and TRBJ2-1; tentatively, D is TRBD2 (5 bases). V lost 2 bases, J lost 9 bases, and 8 bases lay in between. The CDR3 extends over 11 amino acids. CDR1 is GTSNPN, CDR2 SVGIG, per germline (reference sequence). CDR3 DNA: TGTGCCTGGAGTAGTGAGGGTGAGCAGTTCTTC. Its protein is CAWSSEGEQFF.

The chain joins TRBV7-9 to TRBJ1-4; no definite D call. Germline V gene sequence: CDR1 SEHNR, CDR2 FQNEAQ (reference sequence). Trimming took off 5 bases at V and 8 bases at J, with 15 bases between the two ends. This CDR3 is 14 amino acids long. CDR3 in amino acids: CASSPDLWGEKLFF. The CDR3 nucleotides read TGTGCCAGCAGCCCGGACCTCTGGGGAGAAAAACTGTTTTTT.

V gene TRBV19 combines with J gene TRBJ2-3; D unclear. V was trimmed by 5 bases and J by 4 bases, leaving 10 bases between them. This CDR3 has 13 residues. Germline V lookup: CDR1 LNHDA, CDR2 SQIVND (reference sequence). CDR3 DNA sequence: TGTGCCAGTAGTCCCTTACGGTCAGATACGCAGTATTTT. This translates into CASSPLRSDTQYF.

This clone was observed once. The chain uses TRBV27 and TRBJ2-7; D possibly corresponds to TRBD1 (6 bases). Germline CDR1 is MNHEY and CDR2 is SMNVEV (reference sequence). The CDR3 has 15 residues. V shed 3 bases and J shed 1 base, with 13 bases lying between them. In DNA, the CDR3 is TGTGCCAGCAGTTTCCGACAGGAGCCATCCTACGAGCAGTACTTC. It encodes CASSFRQEPSYEQYF.

As concerns this clone: The same CDR3 is also encoded by other DNA sequences in this sample. The chain carries TRBV6-5 and TRBJ2-7, with unresolved D. The CDR3 totals 13 residues. With 5 bases removed from V and 1 base from J, the gap between germline ends came to 9 bases. Germline V gene data show CDR1 as MNHEY and CDR2 as SVGAGI. CDR3 DNA sequence: TGTGCCAGCAGTAGCCCAGGTTCCTACGAGCAGTACTTC. Translated, it gives CASSSPGSYEQYF.

The chain has TRBV28 and TRBJ2-7; no firm D call. The CDR3 length is 11 residues. V lost 3 bases and J 5 bases, leaving 5 bases between the germline ends. The germline V gene has CDR1 MDHEN and CDR2 SYDVKM. The CDR3 sequence is CASSLIDEQYF. The CDR3 DNA follows: TGTGCCAGCAGTTTGATCGACGAGCAGTACTTC.

J is TRBJ1-5 and V is TRBV2; tentative D call: TRBD1 (6 bases). The ends were cut back, 8 bases at V and 9 bases at J, with 20 bases in the middle. The CDR3 spans 14 residues. The germline V gene encodes CDR1 SNHLY and CDR2 FYNNEI. CDR3 bases: TGTGCCAGCGGGGACAACCGGCCCTCTTCGCCCCAGCATTTT. Protein sequence: CASGDNRPSSPQHF.

The chain joins TRBV5-8 to TRBJ1-3; D unresolved. V gave up 3 bases and J gave up 0 bases, with 16 bases separating them. The length of the CDR3 is 17 residues. The germline V gene has CDR1 SGHTS and CDR2 YDEGEE. The CDR3 sequence: CASSWPPTARSGNTIYF. The CDR3 DNA follows: TGTGCCAGCAGCTGGCCCCCGACCGCGCGCTCTGGAAACACCATATATTTT.

This chain joins TRBV14 and TRBJ1-1, with D perhaps matching TRBD1 (6 bases). This CDR3 contains 15 residues. V shed 6 bases and J shed 1 base, with 15 bases lying between them. From germline, CDR1 is SGHDN and CDR2 FVKESK. The CDR3: CASRRQVAGNTEAFF. The CDR3 DNA follows: TGTGCCAGCAGAAGACAGGTGGCGGGGAACACTGAAGCTTTCTTT. The variable domain in full, completed from reference TRBV14 and TRBJ1-1, reads EAGVTQFPSHSVIEKGQTVTLRCDPISGHDNLYWYRRVMGKEIKFLLHFVKESKQDESGMPNNRFLAERTGGTYSTLKVQPAELEDSGVYFCASRRQVAGNTEAFFGQGTRLTVV.

This chain uses TRBV7-2 with TRBJ2-3; TRBD1 aligns across 7 bases. This CDR3 spans 15 amino acids. Unmatched junction bases numbered 9, after V lost 4 bases and J lost 5 bases. Germline assignment: CDR1 SGHTA and CDR2 FQGNSA. The CDR3 DNA is TGTGCCAGCAGCTCGGGACAGTTAATTGGAGATACGCAGTATTTT. As protein: CASSSGQLIGDTQYF.

V usage is TRBV2 and J usage is TRBJ2-1; weak D call: TRBD2 (7 bases). The CDR3 consists of 16 residues. The germline V gene encodes CDR1 SNHLY and CDR2 FYNNEI. Deletions cut 6 bases from V and 6 bases from J, with 21 bases between. CDR3 DNA sequence: TGTGCCAGCAGCCTGGGGGGGGCTACCCGAGGCAATGAGCAGTTCTTC. Encoded protein: CASSLGGATRGNEQFF.

This clone was counted once. The J gene is TRBJ2-5, the V gene TRBV18; 7 nucleotides line up with TRBD1. The CDR3 runs to 13 residues. Germline values: CDR1 KGHSH, CDR2 LQKENI. The trim removed 2 bases at V and 4 bases at J, leaving 1 base unmatched. This chain's CDR3 is CASSPYRGETQYF. CDR3 coding DNA: TGTGCCAGCTCACCATACAGGGGAGAGACCCAGTACTTC.

This clone was recorded many times. The V gene is TRBV4-3, the J gene TRBJ2-7; TRBD1 is a possible D gene (5 bases). The CDR3 is 15 residues long. From germline, CDR1 is LGHNA and CDR2 YSLEER. V gave up 0 bases and J gave up 2 bases, with 11 bases separating them. CDR3 bases: TGCGCCAGCAGCCAAGATACCCAGGGCCCCTACGAGCAGTACTTC. It codes for CASSQDTQGPYEQYF.

On this clone: Within the sample, other DNA sequences also encode this same CDR3. The CDR3 sequence is CASSLVRLAVYNEQFF. The CDR3 nucleotides are TGTGCCAGCAGCCTAGTCCGGCTTGCCGTCTACAATGAGCAGTTCTTC. This sequence joins TRBV7-2 and TRBJ2-1; D uncertain. The CDR3 length is 16 residues. CDR1 is SGHTA and CDR2 is FQGNSA in the germline V gene. V was clipped by 5 bases and J by 3 bases, with 17 bases between them. Using reference TRBV7-2 and TRBJ2-1 for the parts outside the CDR3, the full variable domain is GAGVSQSPSNKVTEKGKDVELRCDPISGHTALYWYRQSLGQGLEFLIYFQGNSAPDKSGLPSDRFSAERTGGSVSTLTIQRTQQEDSAVYLCASSLVRLAVYNEQFFGPGTRLTVL.

The chain carries TRBV7-9 and TRBJ2-6; D is unclear. V dropped 2 bases and J dropped 0 bases, with 14 bases sitting between them. Germline V gene lookup returns CDR1 SEHNR and CDR2 FQNEAQ (reference sequence). The CDR3 has 18 residues. CDR3: CASSLHVSLSSGANVLTF. DNA for the CDR3: TGTGCCAGCAGCTTACACGTCAGCCTGAGCTCTGGGGCCAACGTCCTGACTTTC.

The J gene is TRBJ2-6, the V gene TRBV7-3; D perhaps matches TRBD1 (6 bases). Germline V CDR1 and CDR2: SGHTA, FQGTGA. V lost 4 bases and J lost 0, with 16 bases in between. The CDR3 totals 18 residues. CDR3 DNA sequence: TGTGCCAGCAGCTCTGGGCCATACAGGGCCTCTGGGGCCAACGTCCTGACTTTC. Amino acids: CASSSGPYRASGANVLTF.

The chain recombines TRBV6-6 with TRBJ2-7; no clear D. There are 12 residues in the CDR3. V shed 5 bases and J shed 5 bases, with 10 bases lying between them. Germline V gene data show CDR1 as MNHNY and CDR2 as SVGAGI (reference sequence). CDR3 residues: CASSAPNHEQYF. CDR3 bases: TGTGCCAGCAGTGCCCCGAACCACGAGCAGTACTTC.

The chain combines TRBV19 with TRBJ2-7, with D tentatively TRBD1 (5 bases). The CDR3 is 13 residues long. From germline, CDR1 is LNHDA and CDR2 SQIVND (reference sequence). Trimming stripped 6 bases from V and 2 bases from J, with 11 bases between. CDR3 loop: CASRSGSAYEQYF. DNA of the CDR3: TGTGCCAGTAGATCAGGGTCGGCCTACGAGCAGTACTTC.

This clone was picked up a small number of times. The chain recombines TRBV7-3 with TRBJ2-1; D is perhaps TRBD1 or TRBD2 (7 bases each). Germline V gene data show CDR1 as SGHTA and CDR2 as FQGTGA. V shed 4 bases and J shed 10 bases, with 20 bases lying between them. This CDR3 is 15 amino acids long. Here the CDR3 reads CASSSTGGRGEEQFF. In DNA, the CDR3 is TGTGCCAGCAGCTCCACGGGAGGCAGGGGGGAGGAGCAGTTCTTC. Complete variable domain (other parts from reference TRBV7-3 and TRBJ2-1): GAGVSQTPSNKVTEKGKYVELRCDPISGHTALYWYRQSLGQGPEFLIYFQGTGAADDSGLPNDRFFAVRPEGSVSTLKIQRTERGDSAVYLCASSSTGGRGEEQFFGPGTRLTVL.

This chain connects TRBV7-2 to TRBJ2-3; 9 bases are shared with TRBD2. The germline gives CDR1 SGHTA, CDR2 FQGNSA. The CDR3 has 14 amino acids. V was pared by 5 bases and J by 5 bases, with 5 bases of the junction left unmatched. The CDR3 bases are TGTGCCAGCAGCCGCGGGAGGGCCATAGATACGCAGTATTTT. It is translated as CASSRGRAIDTQYF.

This clone has a handful of counts. The chain joins TRBV19 to TRBJ2-3; 10 nucleotides match TRBD2. V trimming: 8 bases; J trimming: 4 bases; junction bases outside the gene matches: 6. CDR1 and CDR2 from the germline V gene are LNHDA and SQIVND (reference sequence). The CDR3 loop spans 14 amino acids. The CDR3 region is CASSLAGAADTQYF. CDR3 DNA: TGTGCCAGTTCCCTAGCGGGAGCGGCAGATACGCAGTATTTT.

V and J are TRBV7-9 and TRBJ2-3; 10 positions agree with TRBD2. The trim removed 5 bases at V and 0 bases at J, leaving 8 bases unmatched. This CDR3 has 17 amino acids. Per the germline V gene, CDR1 is SEHNR and CDR2 is FQNEAQ (reference sequence). The CDR3 region has the DNA TGTGCCAGCAGCCCCGGCGCACTAGCGGGGAGCACAGATACGCAGTATTTT. It codes for CASSPGALAGSTDTQYF.

The chain links TRBV7-2 to TRBJ1-1, with no clear D. This CDR3 is built from 15 residues. V was trimmed by 6 bases and J by 0 bases, leaving 14 bases between them. Per germline, CDR1 SGHTA and CDR2 FQGNSA. Written as DNA, the CDR3 is TGTGCCAGCAGGTACGGCAGTTTGATGAACACTGAAGCTTTCTTT. This translates into CASRYGSLMNTEAFF.

This sequence joins TRBV29-1 and TRBJ2-7; D may be TRBD2 (5 bases). Germline V gene data show CDR1 as SQVTM and CDR2 as ANQGSEA. This CDR3 spans 12 amino acids. Trimming shortened V by 4 bases and J by 5 bases, and 12 bases separated the two germline ends. In DNA, the CDR3 is TGCAGCGTTGGCGGTGGGAGTAACGAGCAGTACTTC. Protein product: CSVGGGSNEQYF.

The chain carries TRBV7-8 and TRBJ2-1; 13 bases match TRBD2. J gave up 8 bases and V 4 bases, and 5 bases lay outside the gene matches. The germline V gene has CDR1 SGHVS and CDR2 FQNEAQ. The length of the CDR3 is 15 residues. The CDR3 bases are TGTGCCAGCAGCTATAGGGGGACTAGCGGGGATGAGCAGTTCTTC. Protein sequence: CASSYRGTSGDEQFF.

This clone showed up just once. The chain joins TRBV2 to TRBJ1-1; 8 positions match TRBD1. CDR3 length: 12 amino acids. The germline gives CDR1 SNHLY, CDR2 FYNNEI. The V and J ends lost 6 bases and 4 bases, in that order; junction bases with no gene match: 1. The CDR3 DNA is TGTGCCAGCAGGACAGGGGCCACTGAAGCTTTCTTT. Its protein product is CASRTGATEAFF. Full variable domain (remainder filled in from reference TRBV2 and TRBJ1-1): EPEVTQTPSHQVTQMGQEVILRCVPISNHLYFYWYRQILGQKVEFLVSFYNNEISEKSEIFDDQFSVERPDGSNFTLKIRSTKLEDSAMYFCASRTGATEAFFGQGTRLTVV.

The genes are TRBV11-2 and TRBJ1-1; D is undetermined. CDR1 and CDR2 (germline): SGHAT, FQNNGV. Trimming removed 2 bases from V and 5 bases from J, with 9 bases in between. The CDR3 contains 13 residues. CDR3 DNA sequence: TGTGCCAGCAGCTTAACAGTGCCGACTGAAGCTTTCTTT. It is translated as CASSLTVPTEAFF.

This chain joins TRBV28 and TRBJ1-5, with D possibly being TRBD1 (5 bases). The germline CDR1 and CDR2 sequences are MDHEN and SYDVKM. The CDR3 runs 16 residues. The germline V and J ends were trimmed by 8 bases and 2 bases, with 19 bases remaining between them. The CDR3 spells CASVMRAGVGNQPQHF. The DNA for the CDR3 is TGTGCCAGCGTTATGCGTGCGGGGGTCGGCAATCAGCCCCAGCATTTT.